This T cell receptor beta chain was captured by sequencing in a study of blood T cell repertoires in COVID-19. About the study: The cDNA or gDNA used as material had been derived from T cells, B-cell-depleted T cells, or PBMCs.

Original data processing: Quantification of nucleated cells was approximated via reference gene primer amplification. TCRdb keeps only in-frame clones here, not all; method: immunoSEQ multiplex PCR. For V, J and clone size, that table is used; D and trimming come from the DNA. This sample yields 400,000 to 450,000 clones, of which around 90% are seen a single time; about 0.6% belongs to the top ten. With 6 bases clipped from V and 0 bases from J, the junction kept 8 bases outside the gene matches. CDR1 MNHEY and CDR2 SVGEGT come from the germline V gene. The CDR3 runs to 16 residues. Participants' reported clinical history set cohort assignment. Donors of Cohort 3 who recovered were those that had two negative PCRs, clearance, or symptom resolution. This clone was seen repeatedly, ten times or more.

This receptor was taken from a man between 18 and 29 years old who had recovered from COVID-19. The chain employs TRBV6-2 or TRBV6-3 and TRBJ1-3; the match to TRBD1 covers 7 bases. Sequencing was performed on PBMCs or T cells enriched from blood (not recorded which). DNA of the CDR3: TGTGCCAGCAGCAAAGGGGGCTTAGACTCTGGAAACACCATATATTTT. This codes for CASSKGGLDSGNTIYF.